This TCR beta chain is drawn from a study of blood T cells in healthy people across ages (dated by TCRdb to between 2015 and 2017). Turning to the overall study: In model experiments, roughly one uniquely barcoded TCR beta cDNA molecule per two T cells was captured by template switching. Using deep sequencing normalized with unique cDNA molecular identifiers, the study measured how TCR beta repertoire diversity changes with age. Donors were grouped into four age groups: young (average approximately 15 years), middle-aged (under 40), aged (about 59) and long-lived (82). To avoid experimental bias, donors of different ages were spread randomly across the sequencing lanes. Using the same blood draw, the study looked at two additional independent replicas of 1 million unique cDNA reads for two donors, one aged 18 to 30 and the other aged 80 or older.

Receptor amplification or capture employed 5' RACE. The sequencer was an Illumina HiSeq 2500. The second PCR ran for about 6 to 11 cycles and used a J-beta primer mix along with a sample-barcoded 5' primer. A template-switch 5' adaptor carrying 12 random nucleotides introduced a unique molecular identifier onto each TCR beta cDNA molecule. Each sample yielded at least 2.5 million CDR3-containing paired-end reads. The Mint cDNA synthesis kit, primed by a TRBC-specific oligonucleotide, was used to synthesize first-strand cDNA from all RNA. After uracil-DNA glycosylase treatment, a first 18-cycle PCR used universal primers M1SS and BC2_uni_R on all cDNA. Per the authors' processing: Each sample was normalized by randomly selecting 1 million high-quality reads, each carrying a distinct molecular identifier. Reads with shared molecular identifiers were discarded instead of being binned into consensus sequences. MiTCR, run with a Q25 quality threshold and the strictest error-elimination algorithm, handled CDR3 identification, clonotype clustering and error correction. A nonparametric unseen species model with Euler transformation was used to estimate a lower bound on total TCR beta diversity. The raw public reads went through TCRdb reprocessing: fastp at Q25, MiXCR clone calling, in-frame beta chains kept. Every entry covers one CDR3 protein and lists the most common genes and DNA from its rows. The V and J calls shown here were made by TCRdb, not taken from the authors' results. The sample table contains about 1.8 million distinct CDR3 sequences; only one count was recorded for about 50% of them. Jointly, the top ten make up over 2% of the sample.

In the case of this clonotype: There is no known antigen for this receptor. Nothing much larger sits one base from this clone, and base qualities are not available.

Cut back by 0 bases and 10 bases, the V and J ends lie 16 bases apart. From the germline V gene (reference sequence), CDR1 is DFQATT and CDR2 is SNEGSKA. CDR3 length: 14 amino acids, cysteine to phenylalanine. The CDR3 DNA has 42 bases and is translated from base 1. Systemically healthy Caucasian individuals from Russia, some 38 in total and aged roughly 6 to 95 years, were included as donors. Approximately 10 milliliters of peripheral blood were collected from each donor into EDTA-treated Vacutainer tubes. Ficoll-Paque density-gradient centrifugation was used to isolate PBMCs, with at least 6 million obtained per sample. Total RNA, at least 6 micrograms per sample, was extracted from PBMCs with Trizol reagent. The percentages of naive CD45RAhigh/CD27high T cells were determined by flow cytometry on a PBMC aliquot from every donor. Study-wide findings and limitations: The long-lived group showed more naive CD4+ T cells, fewer expanded clones and increased TCR diversity than the aged group, suggesting age selection. Observed TCR beta diversity per million T cells fell roughly linearly with age, and a significant reduction was already apparent by age around 40. Estimates of total diversity based on one million sequenced T cells were regarded as lower bounds and as underestimates. The percentage of naive T cells measured by flow cytometry correlated strongly with observed TCR beta diversity. Because the CMV infection status of the donors was unknown, age-related changes in expanded clonotypes may potentially have been confounded. Because profiling used bulk unsorted PBMCs, naive and antigen-experienced compartments could not be compared conclusively.

The TCR comes from a woman between 35 and 50 years old in good health. This chain is built from TRBV20-1 and TRBJ2-1; there is no confident call for the D gene. Sequencing input: blood. The DNA sequence follows: TGCAGTGCTAGAGATATTCAGGTTCTGCCCGAGCAGTTCTTC. This translates into CSARDIQVLPEQFF.